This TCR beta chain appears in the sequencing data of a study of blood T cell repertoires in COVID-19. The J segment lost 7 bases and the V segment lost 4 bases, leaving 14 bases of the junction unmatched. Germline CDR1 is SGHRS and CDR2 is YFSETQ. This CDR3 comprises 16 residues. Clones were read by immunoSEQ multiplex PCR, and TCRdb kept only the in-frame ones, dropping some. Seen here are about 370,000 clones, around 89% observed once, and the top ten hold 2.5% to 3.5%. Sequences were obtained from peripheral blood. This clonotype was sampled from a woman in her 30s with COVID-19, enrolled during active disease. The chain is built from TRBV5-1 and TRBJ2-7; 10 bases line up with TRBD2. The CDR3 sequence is CASSNRGLAGAGEQYV. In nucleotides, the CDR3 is TGCGCCAGCAGCAACCGAGGGCTAGCGGGAGCGGGGGAGCAGTACGTC.